This record looks at one TCR beta chain sequence and its context. These data belong to a study of blood T cell repertoires in COVID-19. The V gene's germline CDR1 is SGHTA and CDR2 FQGTGA. The CDR3 covers 13 residues. V gave up 2 bases and J gave up 6 bases; unmatched junction bases: 3. Using immunoSEQ multiplex PCR, the repertoire was profiled, and TCRdb retains in-frame clones only, with some absent. The table includes about 78,000 clones, 80% to 95% detected once. The origin of this receptor is a woman between 45 and 65 years old in a cohort sampled during active COVID-19. The sample comprised peripheral blood. The chain recombines TRBV7-3 with TRBJ1-2; 7 bases match TRBD1. This chain's CDR3 is CASSLGGTDGYTF. CDR3 nucleotides: TGTGCCAGCAGCTTAGGTGGGACAGATGGCTACACCTTC.